The 26 T cell receptor beta chains listed next were all sequenced from one sample in a study of Ad26.COV2.S vaccination and SARS-CoV-2 variants. Treatment defined: some 19 received Ad26.COV2.S at low or high dose, single or two shots; about 5 received placebo; per-sample allocation not given. All samples were drawn on day 63, counting from the first vaccine or placebo injection. TCRdb keeps only in-frame clones here, not all; method: immunoSEQ multiplex PCR. The data hold roughly 700,000 clones, with about 89% observed a single time. This specimen was peripheral blood, taken in a trial of Ad26.COV2.S vaccine versus placebo. The receptors derive from a person between 18 and 59 years old who received the Ad26.COV2.S COVID-19 vaccine or a placebo.

The chain employs TRBV12-3 or TRBV12-4 and TRBJ2-7; 7 bases fit TRBD1. V was clipped by 4 bases and J by 2 bases; unmatched bases: 2. The CDR3 has 13 residues. In DNA, the CDR3 is TGTGCCAGCAGTTGGCAGGGGGCCTACGAGCAGTACTTC. Translating gives CASSWQGAYEQYF.

This clone has only a few counts. V gene TRBV27 combines with J gene TRBJ1-2; no firm D call. Germline V gene data show CDR1 as MNHEY and CDR2 as SMNVEV (reference sequence). The CDR3 has 13 residues. Trimming took 5 bases from V and 3 from J, leaving 10 bases between them. CDR3 in DNA: TGTGCCAGCAGTCGAGACGGACACTATGGCTACACCTTC. Its protein product is CASSRDGHYGYTF.

The chain is built from TRBV5-1 and TRBJ2-5; 16 nucleotides line up with TRBD2. This CDR3 is built from 15 residues. Germline lookup yields CDR1 SGHRS and CDR2 YFSETQ. V gave up 4 bases and J gave up 7 bases; unmatched junction bases: 4. CDR3 sequence: CASSPGTSGGGTQYF. The CDR3 DNA sequence: TGCGCCAGCAGCCCCGGGACTAGCGGGGGGGGGACCCAGTACTTC.

This chain connects TRBV12-3 or TRBV12-4 to TRBJ1-1; 8 positions match TRBD1. CDR3 length: 12 residues. V was clipped by 5 bases and J by 8 bases; unmatched bases: 4. Here the CDR3 DNA reads TGTGCCAGCAGTCGAAGGGACAGGGAAGCTTTCTTT. Protein sequence: CASSRRDREAFF.

With respect to this clone: The junction departs from germline at one end; a sequencing error may be responsible. The V gene is TRBV11-2, the J gene TRBJ2-2; D could derive from TRBD1 or TRBD2 (5 bases each). The V gene's germline CDR1 is SGHAT and CDR2 FQNNGV. This CDR3 contains 15 residues. The CDR3 DNA sequence: TGTGCCAGCAGCTTAGATTATGGGGGAACCGCGGAGCTGTTTTTT. This sequence encodes CASSLDYGGTAELFF. Together with reference TRBV11-2 and TRBJ2-2, the CDR3 gives the full variable domain: EAGVAQSPRYKIIEKRQSVAFWCNPISGHATLYWYQQILGQGPKLLIQFQNNGVVDDSQLPKDRFSAERLKGVDSTLKIQPAKLEDSAVYLCASSLDYGGTAELFFGEGSRLTVL.

The chain uses TRBV9 and TRBJ2-5, with 10 bases identical to TRBD1. The V gene end was trimmed by 0 bases and the J gene end by 4 bases; junction bases not matched to a gene: 9. This CDR3 comprises 17 residues. Looked up from germline, CDR1 is SGDLS and CDR2 is YYNGEE. The CDR3 protein is CASSVELDGQGGETQYF. CDR3 DNA: TGTGCCAGCAGCGTAGAATTGGATGGACAGGGGGGAGAGACCCAGTACTTC.

In regard to this clone: This specimen includes other DNA sequences encoding the same CDR3. The V gene is TRBV3-1 (or the pseudogene TRBV3-2), the J gene TRBJ1-1; D unresolved. The germline V gene encodes CDR1 LGHDT and CDR2 YNNKEL (reference sequence). Deletions cut 3 bases from V and 1 base from J, with 6 bases between. This CDR3 region has 13 residues. Here the CDR3 reads CASSQVGNTEAFF. The CDR3 DNA reads as TGTGCCAGCAGCCAGGTTGGGAACACTGAAGCTTTCTTT.

The chain carries TRBV2 and TRBJ1-5; possibly TRBD1 for D (5 bases). Per the germline V gene, CDR1 is SNHLY and CDR2 is FYNNEI. The CDR3 has 13 amino acids. Trimming removed 8 bases from V and 6 bases from J, with 14 bases in between. CDR3 sequence (DNA): TGTGCCAGCCAGGGCTCAGAGGGTCAGCCCCAGCATTTT. As protein: CASQGSEGQPQHF.

The V call is TRBV5-1, the J call TRBJ2-4; D may be TRBD2 (6 bases). Germline V CDR1 and CDR2: SGHRS, YFSETQ. The CDR3 runs 14 residues. The V end was cut by 2 bases, the J end by 6 bases, with 12 bases between. The CDR3 sequence: CASSFGDSGNIQYF. The CDR3 DNA sequence: TGCGCCAGCAGCTTTGGGGACTCGGGAAACATTCAGTACTTC.

This chain links TRBV3-1 (or the pseudogene TRBV3-2) with TRBJ1-1, with TRBD1 identical over 8 bases. Germline V gene data show CDR1 as LGHDT and CDR2 as YNNKEL (reference sequence). V shed 3 bases and J 1 base; nucleotides not matched to a gene: 13. The CDR3 runs 18 residues. CDR3 residues: CASSQRGTRQGTNTEAFF. For the CDR3, the DNA is TGTGCCAGCAGCCAGCGTGGGACCCGACAGGGGACGAACACTGAAGCTTTCTTT.

V and J are TRBV5-6 and TRBJ2-3; tentatively, D is TRBD2 (6 bases). V was shortened by 5 bases and J by 2 bases, with 12 bases between the two germline ends. CDR1 is SGHDT and CDR2 is YYEEEE in the germline V gene. The CDR3 is 14 residues long. The CDR3 reads CASSLGLITDTQYF. In DNA form, the CDR3 reads TGTGCCAGCAGTCTCGGACTAATCACAGATACGCAGTATTTT.

J is TRBJ1-2 and V is TRBV5-1, with TRBD1 matching over 7 bases. Germline CDR1 is SGHRS and CDR2 is YFSETQ. V lost 6 bases to trimming and J lost 1 base; unmatched junction nucleotides: 15. The CDR3 has 17 amino acids. The CDR3 DNA sequence: TGCGCCAGCAACACTGGGACAGTGTCCATGAGTAACTATGGCTACACCTTC. Its translation is CASNTGTVSMSNYGYTF.

The chain has TRBV6-5 and TRBJ1-6, with no clear D. The germline V gene has CDR1 MNHEY and CDR2 SVGAGI. With 5 bases removed from V and 0 bases from J, the gap between germline ends came to 5 bases. The CDR3 spans 14 residues. The CDR3 nucleotides are TGTGCCAGCAGTATCGACTCCTATAATTCACCCCTCCACTTT. Residues: CASSIDSYNSPLHF.

This chain connects TRBV6-5 to TRBJ1-1; D possibly corresponds to TRBD1 (5 bases). This CDR3 spans 13 amino acids. V lost 8 bases and J lost 10, with 20 bases in between. Germline V gene lookup returns CDR1 MNHEY and CDR2 SVGAGI. The CDR3 here is CASGGVAQSGAFF. The CDR3 DNA reads as TGTGCCAGCGGGGGGGTCGCTCAGAGCGGAGCTTTCTTT.

This sequence joins TRBV29-1 and TRBJ2-1; 11 nucleotides line up with TRBD1. CDR1 is SQVTM and CDR2 is ANQGSEA in the germline V gene. The CDR3 has 12 amino acids. V was clipped by 7 bases and J by 7 bases; unmatched bases: 3. The CDR3 here is CSGGQGGNEQFF. DNA of the CDR3: TGCAGCGGGGGACAGGGGGGAAATGAGCAGTTCTTC.

This chain connects TRBV5-5 to TRBJ1-4, with 11 bases fitting TRBD1. Looked up from germline, CDR1 is SGHKS and CDR2 is YYEKEE (reference sequence). Trimming removed 5 bases from V and 0 bases from J; junction bases left unmatched: 12. This CDR3 has 19 amino acids. CDR3 nucleotides: TGTGCCAGCAGTAGAGGACAGGGGGCGATGGACGCAACTAATGAAAAACTGTTTTTT. Its protein is CASSRGQGAMDATNEKLFF. The complete variable domain, with remaining parts taken from reference TRBV5-5 and TRBJ1-4, reads DAGVTQSPTHLIKTRGQQVTLRCSPISGHKSVSWYQQVLGQGPQFIFQYYEKEERGRGNFPDRFSARQFPNYSSELNVNALLLGDSALYLCASSRGQGAMDATNEKLFFGSGTQLSVL.

V gene TRBV12-3 or TRBV12-4 combines with J gene TRBJ2-2; D is possibly TRBD1 or TRBD2 (5 bases each). This CDR3 is 13 amino acids long. V was shortened by 11 bases and J by 4 bases, with 14 bases between the two germline ends. The CDR3 DNA reads TGTGCCGGCGCCCGGGACCTCACCGGGGAGCTGTTTTTT. The encoded protein is CAGARDLTGELFF.

The V and J genes are TRBV5-1 and TRBJ2-2, with 9 bases fitting TRBD1. V lost 5 bases to trimming and J lost 4 bases; unmatched junction nucleotides: 6. From germline, CDR1 is SGHRS and CDR2 YFSETQ. The CDR3 contains 15 residues. The CDR3 nucleotides are TGCGCCAGCAGTCGCGGGACAGGGCCCACCGGGGAGCTGTTTTTT. Residues: CASSRGTGPTGELFF.

The chain links TRBV27 to TRBJ1-1, with a possible D match to TRBD1 (6 bases). In germline, CDR1 is MNHEY, CDR2 SMNVEV (reference sequence). V was trimmed by 3 bases and J by 4 bases, leaving 9 bases between them. CDR3 length: 13 residues. The CDR3 DNA is TGTGCCAGCAGTTTGGTAGGGGGCACTGAAGCTTTCTTT. Translating gives CASSLVGGTEAFF.

The chain carries TRBV6-5 and TRBJ1-6; 9 nucleotides match TRBD1. Per the germline V gene, CDR1 is MNHEY and CDR2 is SVGAGI. This CDR3 has 16 amino acids. Unmatched junction bases numbered 4, after V lost 0 bases and J lost 7 bases. The CDR3 bases are TGTGCCAGCAGTTACTCCGGGACAGGGCCCAATTCACCCCTCCACTTT. Translating gives CASSYSGTGPNSPLHF.

The chain carries TRBV6-5 and TRBJ1-2; a weak D match, TRBD1 (6 bases). The CDR3 totals 13 residues. V lost 5 bases and J lost 6, with 13 bases in between. Germline CDR1 reads MNHEY; CDR2 reads SVGAGI. CDR3 DNA sequence: TGTGCCAGCAGTCCCGGACAGAGGGATGGCTACACCTTC. Amino acid sequence: CASSPGQRDGYTF.

This sequence joins TRBV7-9 and TRBJ2-2; 9 bases match TRBD2. In germline, CDR1 is SEHNR, CDR2 FQNEAQ (reference sequence). This CDR3 has 16 residues. V shed 10 bases and J 5 bases; nucleotides not matched to a gene: 14. CDR3 DNA sequence: TGTGCCACAAGGAGGCGGGAGGGCCTTGGGACCGGGGAGCTGTTTTTT. This gives the protein CATRRREGLGTGELFF.

CDR3 protein: CASSPPTPGGPGELFF. The CDR3 bases are TGTGCCAGTAGTCCTCCGACTCCAGGGGGTCCCGGGGAGCTGTTTTTT. This chain links TRBV19 with TRBJ2-2; 7 positions agree with TRBD1. With V trimmed by 5 bases and J by 6 bases, 12 bases remained unmatched. This CDR3 has 16 residues. Per germline, CDR1 LNHDA and CDR2 SQIVND (reference sequence). Based on the CDR3 plus reference TRBV19 and TRBJ2-2, the full variable domain is DGGITQSPKYLFRKEGQNVTLSCEQNLNHDAMYWYRQDPGQGLRLIYYSQIVNDFQKGDIAEGYSVSREKKESFPLTVTSAQKNPTAFYLCASSPPTPGGPGELFFGEGSRLTVL.

Only one count was recorded for this clone. The rearrangement uses TRBV7-2 and TRBJ2-5, with 9 bases matching TRBD1. Per germline, CDR1 SGHTA and CDR2 FQGNSA. Trimming took 4 bases from V and 5 from J; bases not matched to a gene: 5. The CDR3 is made up of 14 amino acids. CDR3 in amino acids: CASSSTGTGETQYF. The CDR3 nucleotides read TGTGCCAGCAGCTCGACCGGGACAGGGGAGACCCAGTACTTC.

The genes are TRBV27 and TRBJ2-7, with 7 nucleotides matching TRBD1. The CDR3 has 15 residues. Trimming at V came to 5 bases and at J to 6 bases, leaving 13 bases not matched to a gene. CDR1 is MNHEY, CDR2 SMNVEV, per germline (reference sequence). CDR3 in amino acids: CASSLYSGQMPEQYF. The CDR3 region has the DNA TGTGCCAGCAGTCTCTATTCGGGACAGATGCCCGAGCAGTACTTC.

The chain has TRBV6-6 and TRBJ1-2, with D perhaps TRBD1 (5 bases). V dropped 5 bases and J dropped 14 bases, with 15 bases sitting between them. This CDR3 region has 11 residues. Germline V gives CDR1 MNHNY, CDR2 SVGAGI (reference sequence). The CDR3 sequence is CASSPRDLSTF. The CDR3 bases are TGTGCCAGCAGTCCCCGGGACCTGTCGACCTTC.